This TCR beta chain was recorded in a study of blood T cell repertoires in COVID-19. The wider study: COVID-19 samples collected from the United States, Italy and Spain covered acute and convalescent phases. Sample material is recorded as cDNA or gDNA derived from T cells, B-cell-depleted T cells, or PBMCs.

Here immunoSEQ multiplex PCR was the method, and the copy in TCRdb shows in-frame clones only, minus some. The sample holds approximately 230,000 clones, approximately 80% seen once. The CDR3 runs 18 residues. J gave up 5 bases and V 2 bases, and 16 bases lay outside the gene matches. Germline CDR1 and CDR2: SGHRS and YFSETQ. Researchers sorted participants into cohorts using their self-reported clinical history. Each recovered donor of Cohort 3 presented with two negative PCRs, clearance, or symptom resolution. The sample taken for sequencing was PBMCs or T cells enriched from blood (not recorded which). The chain couples TRBV5-1 to TRBJ2-3; 8 bases align to TRBD1. This clonotype was sampled from a man between 40 and 49 years old who had recovered from COVID-19. The CDR3 spells CASSFQGTGTGGGDTQYF. Written as DNA, the CDR3 is TGCGCCAGCAGCTTTCAAGGGACCGGGACAGGAGGGGGAGATACGCAGTATTTT.